These 29 T cell receptor beta chains were all obtained from the same sample, sequenced in a study of regulatory and conventional T cells in RAG deficiency. Blood CD4+ CD25-low CD127-high conventional T cells supplied the genomic DNA template. TCRdb's copy holds only in-frame clones and misses some; the assay was immunoSEQ multiplex PCR. Of fewer than 40,000 clones listed, 90% to 97% are singletons. These data were likewise used in another study, on regulatory T cells. From that paper: The primer mix had 52 TRBV and 13 TRBJ primers.

The sample comprised CD25- CD4+ T cells sorted from blood. The receptors originated from a human donor in good health.

J is TRBJ1-5 and V is TRBV18; D remains ambiguous. V gave up 5 bases and J gave up 5 bases, with 10 bases separating them. Germline V gives CDR1 KGHSH, CDR2 LQKENI. The CDR3 extends over 13 amino acids. CDR3 amino acids: CASSSTLDQPQHF. In nucleotides, the CDR3 is TGTGCCAGCTCATCCACTTTAGATCAGCCCCAGCATTTT.

This chain uses TRBV7-9 with TRBJ1-3, with unresolved D. V was cut by 5 bases and J by 4 bases, with 15 bases left in between. This CDR3 spans 15 amino acids. Germline V gives CDR1 SEHNR, CDR2 FQNEAQ (reference sequence). This chain's CDR3 is CASSPAGAGGNTIYF. The CDR3 nucleotides are TGTGCCAGCAGCCCCGCGGGCGCCGGGGGAAACACCATATATTTT.

This clone was seen only once. The rearrangement uses TRBV6-1 and TRBJ1-6, with D maybe TRBD1 (6 bases). This CDR3 has 16 residues. Trimming shortened V by 4 bases and J by 10 bases, and 20 bases separated the two germline ends. Looked up from germline, CDR1 is MNHNS and CDR2 is SASEGT. CDR3 protein: CASSVQGPRVSSPLHF. The DNA for the CDR3 is TGTGCCAGCAGTGTACAGGGTCCCCGGGTGAGCTCACCCCTCCACTTT.

This chain links TRBV7-9 with TRBJ1-5; 11 nucleotides line up with TRBD1. The ends lost 5 bases at V and 6 bases at J; junction bases unmatched: 6. The CDR3 is made up of 15 amino acids. Germline CDR1 is SEHNR and CDR2 is FQNEAQ (reference sequence). This chain's CDR3 is CASSPGQGAFQPQHF. CDR3 DNA sequence: TGTGCCAGCAGCCCTGGACAGGGGGCTTTTCAGCCCCAGCATTTT.

As to this clone: An end of the junction does not agree with germline; a read error may underlie this. The chain recombines TRBV30 with TRBJ1-2, with unresolved D. Per the germline V gene, CDR1 is GTSNPN and CDR2 is SVGIG (reference sequence). This CDR3 comprises 11 residues. The CDR3 spells CAFREAYDYTF. In nucleotides, the CDR3 is TGTGCCTTCCGGGAGGCGTATGACTACACCTTC.

V and J are TRBV9 and TRBJ2-5, with D maybe TRBD2 (5 bases). This CDR3 contains 14 residues. V was pared by 0 bases and J by 6 bases, with 12 bases between. Per germline, CDR1 SGDLS and CDR2 YYNGEE. The DNA for the CDR3 is TGTGCCAGCAGCGTAGACGTGGGGAGAAAGACCCAGTACTTC. This translates into CASSVDVGRKTQYF.

The chain uses TRBV6-1 and TRBJ2-3; D is unresolved. Per the germline V gene, CDR1 is MNHNS and CDR2 is SASEGT. V was shortened by 2 bases and J by 0 bases, with 9 bases between the two germline ends. The CDR3 is 15 amino acids. CDR3 sequence reads: CASSESSASTDTQYF. The CDR3 bases are TGTGCCAGCAGTGAATCAAGCGCAAGCACAGATACGCAGTATTTT.

V gene TRBV5-4 combines with J gene TRBJ1-4; maybe TRBD1 (5 bases). This CDR3 has 14 amino acids. Germline CDR1 SGHNT, CDR2 YYREEE (reference sequence). The V end was cut by 0 bases, the J end by 8 bases, with 11 bases between. The DNA of the CDR3 is TGTGCCAGCAGCTTGGAGCAGGGAGGAGAAAAACTGTTTTTT. It codes for CASSLEQGGEKLFF.

The table lists this clone with a count of one. The gene calls are TRBV19 and TRBJ1-5; 9 positions agree with TRBD1. Germline V gives CDR1 LNHDA, CDR2 SQIVND (reference sequence). Trimming removed 5 bases from V and 2 bases from J; junction bases left unmatched: 7. The length of the CDR3 is 16 residues. The CDR3 is CASSSGQGKGNQPQHF. CDR3 bases: TGTGCCAGTAGTTCAGGACAGGGGAAGGGCAATCAGCCCCAGCATTTT.

The rearrangement links TRBV4-3 to TRBJ1-2; D gene ambiguous. This CDR3 is built from 17 residues. The germline V and J ends were trimmed by 0 bases and 4 bases, with 18 bases remaining between them. Per the germline V gene, CDR1 is LGHNA and CDR2 is YSLEER. CDR3 loop: CASSQDRAAGTFYGYTF. The CDR3 nucleotides read TGCGCCAGCAGCCAAGATCGAGCGGCCGGCACCTTCTATGGCTACACCTTC.

This clone was recorded only once. The genes are TRBV4-3 and TRBJ2-2; TRBD2 aligns across 12 bases. J lost 8 bases, V lost 3 bases, and 4 bases had no gene match. CDR1 and CDR2 (germline): LGHNA, YSLEER. The CDR3 sequence is 15 residues long. As DNA, the CDR3 is TGCGCCAGCAGCCAGAAGACTAGCGGGAGAGGGGAGCTGTTTTTT. This translates into CASSQKTSGRGELFF.

The chain uses TRBV7-2 and TRBJ2-7; TRBD1 agrees at 8 bases. Per the germline V gene, CDR1 is SGHTA and CDR2 is FQGNSA. Trimming took 8 bases from V and 3 from J; bases not matched to a gene: 3. The CDR3 runs to 12 residues. The CDR3 spells CASGQGRYEQYF. CDR3 DNA sequence: TGTGCCAGCGGACAGGGCCGCTACGAGCAGTACTTC.

This chain links TRBV5-1 with TRBJ1-4; D remains unclear. V lost 6 bases and J lost 0, with 12 bases in between. The V gene's germline CDR1 is SGHRS and CDR2 YFSETQ. The CDR3 extends over 15 amino acids. The CDR3 reads CASKPLPATNEKLFF. DNA of the CDR3: TGCGCCAGCAAACCCCTACCGGCAACTAATGAAAAACTGTTTTTT.

V usage is TRBV9 and J usage is TRBJ1-3, with a weak D call TRBD1 (5 bases). The CDR3 consists of 16 residues. Germline V lookup: CDR1 SGDLS, CDR2 YYNGEE. V was clipped by 1 base and J by 2 bases, with 13 bases between them. CDR3 region: CASSVIGDFPGNTIYF. CDR3 in DNA: TGTGCCAGCAGCGTAATAGGGGATTTCCCTGGAAACACCATATATTTT. Complete variable domain (other parts from reference TRBV9 and TRBJ1-3): DSGVTQTPKHLITATGQRVTLRCSPRSGDLSVYWYQQSLDQGLQFLIQYYNGEERAKGNILERFSAQQFPDLHSELNLSSLELGDSALYFCASSVIGDFPGNTIYFGEGSWLTVV.

The chain carries TRBV11-3 and TRBJ2-3; TRBD2 is a possible D gene (5 bases). There are 13 residues in the CDR3. Per the germline V gene, CDR1 is SGHNT and CDR2 is YENEEA. V gave up 6 bases and J gave up 0 bases, with 7 bases separating them. The CDR3 DNA reads as TGTGCCAGCAGGCGGGCTAGCACAGATACGCAGTATTTT. Translating gives CASRRASTDTQYF.

The J gene is TRBJ2-1, the V gene TRBV9; 8 positions match TRBD1. The CDR3 spans 16 residues. After removal of 4 bases from V and 8 bases from J, the junction contained 14 bases not matched to a gene. Germline CDR1 SGDLS, CDR2 YYNGEE. The CDR3 spells CASSTQSDRVLDEQFF. In nucleotides, the CDR3 is TGTGCCAGCAGCACCCAATCGGACAGGGTGTTGGATGAGCAGTTCTTC. The complete variable domain, with remaining parts taken from reference TRBV9 and TRBJ2-1, reads DSGVTQTPKHLITATGQRVTLRCSPRSGDLSVYWYQQSLDQGLQFLIQYYNGEERAKGNILERFSAQQFPDLHSELNLSSLELGDSALYFCASSTQSDRVLDEQFFGPGTRLTVL.

This chain joins TRBV4-3 and TRBJ2-7; D possibly corresponds to TRBD1 (6 bases). The CDR3 consists of 14 residues. The ends were cut back, 1 base at V and 8 bases at J, with 15 bases in the middle. The germline V gene encodes CDR1 LGHNA and CDR2 YSLEER. The CDR3 is CASSQALQGWQQYF. In DNA, the CDR3 is TGCGCCAGCAGCCAAGCGCTACAGGGTTGGCAGCAGTACTTC.

This chain's CDR3 is CASSRALDRFADTQYF. CDR3 DNA sequence: TGTGCCAGCAGCCGAGCCTTGGACAGATTTGCAGATACGCAGTATTTT. This sequence joins TRBV7-8 and TRBJ2-3; possibly TRBD1 for D (6 bases). V lost 5 bases to trimming and J lost 4 bases, with 19 bases between them. Germline CDR1 reads SGHVS; CDR2 reads FQNEAQ. There are 16 residues in the CDR3.

The chain has TRBV4-2 and TRBJ2-1; 9 bases align to TRBD2. The CDR3 is made up of 15 amino acids. Germline V gives CDR1 LGHNA, CDR2 YNFKEQ. With V trimmed by 4 bases and J by 7 bases, 8 bases remained unmatched. The CDR3 sequence: CASSRSGRERNEQFF. DNA of the CDR3: TGTGCCAGCAGCCGTAGCGGGAGAGAAAGGAATGAGCAGTTCTTC.

The V and J genes are TRBV9 and TRBJ2-7, with 8 bases that match TRBD1. CDR1 and CDR2 (germline): SGDLS, YYNGEE. This CDR3 is 14 amino acids long. J gave up 2 bases and V 5 bases, and 6 bases lay outside the gene matches. The DNA for the CDR3 is TGTGCCAGCAGATGGGGCAGGGGGCCCTACGAGCAGTACTTC. Its protein product is CASRWGRGPYEQYF.

V is TRBV29-1 and J is TRBJ2-5, with 12 bases lining up with TRBD2. The CDR3 covers 12 residues. V trimming: 5 bases; J trimming: 5 bases; junction bases outside the gene matches: 0. Germline V gene sequence: CDR1 SQVTM, CDR2 ANQGSEA. Here the CDR3 reads CSVTSGGETQYF. As DNA, the CDR3 is TGCAGCGTTACTAGCGGGGGGGAGACCCAGTACTTC.

This rearrangement joins TRBV25-1 to TRBJ1-1; D remains ambiguous. V was trimmed by 6 bases and J by 3 bases, leaving 26 bases between them. From germline, CDR1 is MGHDK and CDR2 SYGVNS. The CDR3 totals 18 residues. The CDR3 spells CASREQKGGTWRDTEAFF. DNA of the CDR3: TGTGCCAGCAGAGAACAGAAAGGTGGCACCTGGAGGGACACTGAAGCTTTCTTT.

This chain links TRBV19 with TRBJ1-2, with D maybe TRBD1 (6 bases). There are 14 residues in the CDR3. V lost 6 bases and J 2 bases, leaving 13 bases between the germline ends. Germline values: CDR1 LNHDA, CDR2 SQIVND (reference sequence). CDR3 sequence: CASRTGHTNYGYTF. As DNA, the CDR3 is TGTGCCAGTAGGACAGGACACACAAACTATGGCTACACCTTC.

This sequence joins TRBV7-3 and TRBJ1-1, with D tentatively TRBD1 (5 bases). CDR1 SGHTA and CDR2 FQGTGA come from the germline V gene. The CDR3 sequence is 15 residues long. V was shortened by 5 bases and J by 5 bases, with 18 bases between the two germline ends. The CDR3 here is CASSPSAGFMTEAFF. As DNA, the CDR3 is TGTGCCAGCAGCCCCTCGGCAGGGTTTATGACTGAAGCTTTCTTT.

V gene TRBV30 combines with J gene TRBJ2-3; 9 bases line up with TRBD2. CDR1 is GTSNPN and CDR2 is SVGIG in the germline V gene (reference sequence). The CDR3 totals 17 residues. V was pared by 5 bases and J by 3 bases, with 15 bases of the junction left unmatched. The DNA for the CDR3 is TGTGCCTGGGGTCGCCCCGGGGCTAGCGGGACGACAGATACGCAGTATTTT. This encodes CAWGRPGASGTTDTQYF.

This chain uses TRBV19 with TRBJ2-5; the match to TRBD2 covers 10 bases. This CDR3 region has 16 residues. J lost 2 bases, V lost 1 base, and 4 bases had no gene match. Germline V CDR1 and CDR2: LNHDA, SQIVND (reference sequence). Here the CDR3 reads CASSIGPGLAQETQYF. The CDR3 coding sequence is TGTGCCAGTAGTATAGGCCCGGGACTAGCGCAAGAGACCCAGTACTTC.

The rearrangement joins TRBV11-1 to TRBJ2-1, with 10 bases identical to TRBD2. V lost 6 bases to trimming and J lost 9 bases; unmatched junction nucleotides: 11. This CDR3 is 15 amino acids long. Germline CDR1 and CDR2: SGHAT and FQDESV (reference sequence). The CDR3 protein is CASRSRAGGPGEQFF. As DNA, the CDR3 is TGTGCCAGCAGATCTAGAGCGGGAGGGCCGGGTGAGCAGTTCTTC. Full variable domain (remainder filled in from reference TRBV11-1 and TRBJ2-1): EAEVAQSPRYKITEKSQAVAFWCDPISGHATLYWYRQILGQGPELLVQFQDESVVDDSQLPKDRFSAERLKGVDSTLKIQPAELGDSAMYLCASRSRAGGPGEQFFGPGTRLTVL.

This chain uses TRBV7-2 with TRBJ2-1; possible D gene TRBD2, 6 bases. Trimming left V 2 bases short and J 10 bases short, with 21 bases between. Per germline, CDR1 SGHTA and CDR2 FQGNSA. This CDR3 spans 16 amino acids. This CDR3 reads CASSLRVGVLREEQFF. CDR3 coding DNA: TGTGCCAGCAGCTTAAGAGTTGGGGTGCTTCGGGAGGAGCAGTTCTTC.

V gene TRBV18 combines with J gene TRBJ1-4; no clear D. CDR1 is KGHSH, CDR2 LQKENI, per germline. The ends were cut back, 3 bases at V and 8 bases at J, with 16 bases in the middle. The CDR3 sequence is 15 residues long. The CDR3 loop is CASSPSIAGNEKLFF. The CDR3, as DNA: TGTGCCAGCTCACCGTCGATAGCCGGGAACGAAAAACTGTTTTTT.